This T cell receptor (beta chain) was sequenced during a study of T-cell memory formation after mild COVID-19. Notes on the study in general: The study found balanced CD4/CD8 in clones contracting day 15 to 85 and a CD4+ lean in later expanders.

TCRdb called the 5' RACE reads again in MiXCR, with one record for every CDR3 protein. The sample lists about 350,000 distinct CDR3 sequences, approximately 15% occurring once. In its sample, this clonotype was seen a few times. Antigen specificity is unknown. In germline, CDR1 is SQVTM, CDR2 ANQGSEA. With 7 bases removed from V and 9 bases from J, the gap between germline ends came to 4 bases. The CDR3 contains 8 residues. This sequence joins TRBV29-1 and TRBJ2-1; D is uncertain. The sequencing input was PBMCs or a T cell subset sorted from them (not recorded which). This TCR derives from a man aged 18 to 30 who had mild COVID-19 (a few samples of this study predate the infection). Cell type and time point are not known. This chain's CDR3 is CSAGEQFF. CDR3 DNA: TGCAGCGCCGGTGAGCAGTTCTTC.